The T cell receptor (beta chain) described here comes from a study of T cells in Graves' hyperthyroidism and ophthalmopathy. Overall study: The authors collected peripheral blood at initial diagnosis, before any treatment. Findings and limits, study-wide: By a 13 V-J model, ophthalmopathy was set apart from stable hyperthyroidism.

On this clonotype itself: Its specificity is not known.

The CDR3 has 13 amino acids. Trimming pared 5 bases from V and 8 bases from J, leaving 15 bases between. Germline-derived CDR1 and CDR2 are SGHNT and YENEEA. Regions amplified from RNA transcripts were the TCR beta CDR3 regions. In the first-round RT-PCR of the TCR CDR3, the HTBI primer set was used. From the multiplex PCR reads, TCRdb called clonotypes with MiXCR, one entry per CDR3 protein. The data hold approximately 520,000 distinct CDR3 sequences, with roughly a quarter observed a single time. Orbital computed tomography and thyroid ultrasound, together with serum TRAb and thyroxine and clinical symptoms, were used for diagnoses. Fresh peripheral blood, 9.5 to 10 ml of it, supplied the PBMCs.

Sequenced sample: blood. This TCR derives from a woman aged 30 to 39 with Graves' ophthalmopathy. The V and J genes are TRBV11-3 and TRBJ1-2; D ambiguous. CDR3 protein: CASSPTLRTGYTF. CDR3 DNA: TGTGCCAGCAGCCCTACGCTGCGGACGGGCTACACCTTC.